This T cell receptor (beta chain) comes out of a study of blood T cell repertoires in COVID-19. Study background: The United States, Italy and Spain were the sources of the acute and convalescent COVID-19 samples. PBMCs, B-cell-depleted T cells, or T cells were the source of the cDNA or gDNA that made up the material.

In the study's own analysis: Estimated nucleated cell counts came from reference gene primer amplification. The repertoire was sequenced with immunoSEQ multiplex PCR; TCRdb's copy has only in-frame clones and lacks some. V, J and clone size are those of that table, while D and trimming were read from the DNA. The sample has approximately 240,000 clones; around 82% are singletons. V gave up 2 bases and J gave up 5 bases; unmatched junction bases: 12. CDR3 size: 17 residues. CDR1 and CDR2 (germline): SGHNT, YYREEE (reference sequence). V and J are TRBV5-4 and TRBJ1-4; TRBD1 aligns across 7 bases. Material: peripheral blood. The sequence derives from a woman aged 80 or older with active or convalescent COVID-19. The CDR3 DNA reads as TGTGCCAGCAGCTTAAGGAAGAGAGGGGGCGGGAATGAAAAACTGTTTTTT. Translated, it gives CASSLRKRGGGNEKLFF.